One and the same sample provided the 18 T cell receptor beta chains below, sequenced in a study of T cell responses to AZD1222 COVID-19 vaccine. The method was immunoSEQ multiplex PCR; TCRdb's version includes in-frame clones alone and lacks a portion of them. This table has approximately 120,000 clones, 90% to 95% appearing once. Sequencing used peripheral blood, obtained on day 0 of AZD1222 vaccination. These receptor sequences come from an adult in good health.

The V and J genes are TRBV4-1 and TRBJ2-2; no clear D. CDR1 and CDR2 from the germline V gene are MGHRA and YSYEKL. The length of the CDR3 is 14 residues. V was shortened by 0 bases and J by 4 bases, with 6 bases between the two germline ends. The CDR3 loop reads CASSQDPGTGELFF. The DNA of the CDR3 is TGCGCCAGCAGCCAAGATCCGGGCACCGGGGAGCTGTTTTTT.

The chain links TRBV28 to TRBJ1-2; TRBD1 might be the D (5 bases). With 4 bases removed from V and 2 bases from J, the gap between germline ends came to 11 bases. CDR3 size: 14 residues. Germline V gene sequence: CDR1 MDHEN, CDR2 SYDVKM. The CDR3 reads CASSSWDLNYGYTF. DNA for the CDR3: TGTGCCAGCAGTTCATGGGACCTGAACTATGGCTACACCTTC.

J is TRBJ1-5 and V is TRBV6-5, with TRBD1 identical over 8 bases. CDR3 length: 15 amino acids. Germline lookup yields CDR1 MNHEY and CDR2 SVGAGI. V lost 4 bases to trimming and J lost 7 bases; unmatched junction nucleotides: 9. The CDR3 DNA reads as TGTGCCAGCAGTTTCGGACAGGGCCTAGGCCAGCCCCAGCATTTT. Protein sequence: CASSFGQGLGQPQHF.

The genes are TRBV7-3 and TRBJ2-3; 10 bases are shared with TRBD2. V lost 4 bases and J lost 5; bases outside the gene matches: 21. Germline CDR1 SGHTA, CDR2 FQGTGA. The CDR3 extends over 20 amino acids. The CDR3 loop is CASSSYEGHLAGGRGDTQYF. As DNA, the CDR3 is TGTGCCAGCAGCTCTTACGAGGGGCACTTAGCGGGGGGCCGGGGAGATACGCAGTATTTT.

V usage is TRBV7-3 and J usage is TRBJ2-7; 7 bases are shared with TRBD2. Per germline, CDR1 SGHTA and CDR2 FQGTGA. The CDR3 extends over 12 amino acids. V shed 5 bases, J shed 6 bases, and the junction held 4 bases outside the gene matches. CDR3 nucleotide sequence: TGTGCCAGCAGCAGCGGGACTTCCGAGCAGTACTTC. It yields the protein CASSSGTSEQYF.

This clone was recorded a few times. The V gene is TRBV6-2 or TRBV6-3, the J gene TRBJ1-1, with TRBD1 as a possible D gene (5 bases). The germline gives CDR1 MNHEY, CDR2 SVGEGT. Trimming removed 2 bases from V and 1 base from J, with 8 bases in between. The CDR3 is 14 residues long. The DNA of the CDR3 is TGTGCCAGCAGTTACAACGGGGGGAACACTGAAGCTTTCTTT. This encodes CASSYNGGNTEAFF.

V usage is TRBV7-2 and J usage is TRBJ1-1, with D tentatively TRBD1 (5 bases). Germline V gene sequence: CDR1 SGHTA, CDR2 FQGNSA. The CDR3 has 14 residues. V was pared by 2 bases and J by 1 base, with 8 bases between. For the CDR3, the DNA is TGTGCCAGCAGCTTACAGGGTAGGAACACTGAAGCTTTCTTT. This codes for CASSLQGRNTEAFF.

Concerning this clone: At the DNA level, this CDR3 is encoded by other sequences in the same sample as well. The gene calls are TRBV7-8 and TRBJ1-1; 8 bases fit TRBD1. This CDR3 has 14 residues. J gave up 1 base and V 7 bases, and 5 bases lay outside the gene matches. Germline V gives CDR1 SGHVS, CDR2 FQNEAQ. DNA of the CDR3: TGTGCCAGCAATCCTACAGGGGGGAACACTGAAGCTTTCTTT. This sequence encodes CASNPTGGNTEAFF. Based on the CDR3 plus reference TRBV7-8 and TRBJ1-1, the full variable domain is GAGVSQSPRYKVAKRGQDVALRCDPISGHVSLFWYQQALGQGPEFLTYFQNEAQLDKSGLPSDRFFAERPEGSVSTLKIQRTQQEDSAVYLCASNPTGGNTEAFFGQGTRLTVV.

The J gene is TRBJ2-1, the V gene TRBV18; D gene ambiguous. Trimming stripped 2 bases from V and 8 bases from J, with 10 bases between. The CDR3 is made up of 13 amino acids. CDR1 is KGHSH, CDR2 LQKENI, per germline. The CDR3 DNA is TGTGCCAGCTCACCAATTGGAACAGATGAGCAGTTCTTC. Translating it yields CASSPIGTDEQFF. Combining the CDR3 with reference TRBV18 and TRBJ2-1 gives the whole variable domain NAGVMQNPRHLVRRRGQEARLRCSPMKGHSHVYWYRQLPEEGLKFMVYLQKENIIDESGMPKERFSAEFPKEGPSILRIQQVVRGDSAAYFCASSPIGTDEQFFGPGTRLTVL.

This sequence joins TRBV19 and TRBJ1-2; no clear D gene. The CDR3 has 11 residues. CDR1 and CDR2 from the germline V gene are LNHDA and SQIVND (reference sequence). V was trimmed by 0 bases and J by 10 bases, leaving 6 bases between them. CDR3 nucleotides: TGTGCCAGTAGTATAGACCGGGCCTACACCTTC. This encodes CASSIDRAYTF.

The J gene is TRBJ2-3, the V gene TRBV10-3; 13 nucleotides align to TRBD2. The CDR3 runs to 18 residues. V trimming: 3 bases; J trimming: 2 bases; junction bases outside the gene matches: 8. Germline loops: CDR1 ENHRY, CDR2 SYGVKD. This chain's CDR3 is CAISDSGLAGVPTDTQYF. DNA for the CDR3: TGTGCCATCAGTGACTCTGGACTAGCGGGGGTTCCCACAGATACGCAGTATTTT.

The chain recombines TRBV9 with TRBJ1-3; no definite D call. CDR1 is SGDLS and CDR2 is YYNGEE in the germline V gene. The V end lost 0 bases, the J end lost 0 bases, and 7 bases lay between the germline ends. This CDR3 has 15 amino acids. For the CDR3, the DNA is TGTGCCAGCAGCGTAGATTGGAGCTCTGGAAACACCATATATTTT. It translates to CASSVDWSSGNTIYF.

The chain links TRBV6-5 to TRBJ2-1, with TRBD1 matching 8 bases. V shed 6 bases and J 6 bases; nucleotides not matched to a gene: 10. In germline, CDR1 is MNHEY, CDR2 SVGAGI. This CDR3 has 15 residues. CDR3 sequence: CASRIRQGLVNEQFF. Here the CDR3 DNA reads TGTGCCAGCAGAATTCGACAGGGGCTGGTCAATGAGCAGTTCTTC.

This clone was observed a handful of times. The V gene is TRBV5-6, the J gene TRBJ2-2; D is perhaps TRBD1 (5 bases). Trimming stripped 0 bases from V and 4 bases from J, with 7 bases between. The CDR3 totals 14 residues. The germline CDR1 and CDR2 sequences are SGHDT and YYEEEE. Here the CDR3 DNA reads TGTGCCAGCAGCTTGGCTGGGGCCACCGGGGAGCTGTTTTTT. Protein product: CASSLAGATGELFF.

The rearrangement joins TRBV7-2 to TRBJ2-5, with D possibly matching TRBD2 (5 bases). V was cut by 5 bases and J by 3 bases, with 16 bases left in between. Germline V lookup: CDR1 SGHTA, CDR2 FQGNSA. The CDR3 totals 15 residues. The CDR3: CASSNTRTPKETQYF. In nucleotides, the CDR3 is TGTGCCAGCAGCAACACCCGGACTCCTAAAGAGACCCAGTACTTC.

The rearrangement uses TRBV6-4 and TRBJ1-6; D gene unclear. The CDR3 spans 13 residues. The germline CDR1 and CDR2 sequences are MRHNA and SNTAGT. Trimming left V 0 bases short and J 12 bases short, with 9 bases between. The DNA for the CDR3 is TGTGCCAGCAGTGACTCCAAGGGAGGACCCCTCCACTTT. It yields the protein CASSDSKGGPLHF.

This chain links TRBV21-1 with TRBJ2-7; the listed D gene, TRBD1, was not tested against the DNA. TRBV21-1 is a listed pseudogene. This CDR3 region has 16 residues. The CDR3 sequence: CASSKAGTGITYEQYF. The CDR3 DNA reads as TGTGCCAGCAGCAAAGCTGGGACAGGGATCACCTACGAGCAGTACTTC.

A note on this clone: An end of the junction differs from the germline gene, which may be a read error. The J gene is TRBJ2-7, the V gene TRBV6-1; 7 nucleotides agree with TRBD1. In germline, CDR1 is MNHNS, CDR2 SASEGT. This CDR3 region has 14 residues. For the CDR3, the DNA is TGTGCCAGCAGCGAAGACAGGGACCTATACGAGCAGTACTTC. It encodes CASSEDRDLYEQYF.